A selection of T cell receptor beta chains follows, all from one sample in a study of cytomegalovirus exposure and HLA in healthy donors. TCRdb keeps only in-frame clones here, not all; method: immunoSEQ multiplex PCR. The sample lists 150,000 to 200,000 clones, over 75% seen once, with about 0.21% in the top ten. Specimen: PBMCs. These receptor sequences come from a girl under three years old in good health and CMV-seronegative. Each CDR3 is given with its conserved first and last residue. Each record gives: V gene, D gene, J gene, clone size, CDR3 protein, CDR3 DNA. A D gene is named only where the DNA matches it firmly. Rows give clone size only sometimes, using once, few, many, or a class for an expanded clone.

TRBV5-4	-	TRBJ2-5	-	CASSPTGKETQYF	TGTGCCAGCAGCCCCACAGGGAAGGAGACCCAGTACTTC
TRBV11-3	-	TRBJ2-3	once	CASSLVPSLRTDTQYF	TGTGCCAGCAGCTTAGTCCCCTCCCTCCGCACAGATACGCAGTATTTT
TRBV13	TRBD1	TRBJ1-1	-	CASSNRQGLINPEAFF	TGTGCCAGCAGCAACCGACAGGGACTTATTAATCCTGAAGCTTTCTTT
TRBV18	TRBD1	TRBJ2-7	-	CASSPAWTGIDEQYF	TGTGCCAGCTCACCCGCCTGGACAGGGATTGACGAGCAGTACTTC
TRBV7-2	-	TRBJ1-6	-	CASSLGISGSSYNSPLHF	TGTGCCAGCAGCTTAGGAATCAGTGGCAGCTCCTATAATTCACCCCTCCACTTT
TRBV7-6	TRBD1	TRBJ1-5	-	CASSSGTGYGQPQHF	TGTGCCAGCAGCTCCGGGACAGGGTATGGTCAGCCCCAGCATTTT
TRBV12-5	TRBD2	TRBJ2-7	-	CASGLILAGAYEQYF	TGTGCTAGTGGTTTGATCCTAGCGGGGGCCTACGAGCAGTACTTC
TRBV29-1	-	TRBJ2-2	-	CSVVLARTITGELFF	TGCAGCGTAGTTCTAGCGCGAACTATTACCGGGGAGCTGTTTTTT
TRBV6-5	-	TRBJ1-1	-	CASSYSRRFEAFF	TGTGCCAGCAGTTACTCGCGCAGGTTTGAAGCTTTCTTT
TRBV9	-	TRBJ2-1	-	CASSVRMESYNEQFF	TGTGCCAGCAGCGTTCGAATGGAGTCCTACAATGAGCAGTTCTTC
TRBV6-5	-	TRBJ2-1	-	CASSYSPGSEQFF	TGTGCCAGCAGTTATAGCCCCGGGTCTGAGCAGTTCTTC
TRBV5-4	TRBD2	TRBJ2-1	-	CASIGRPQQFF	TGTGCCAGCATCGGGAGGCCTCAACAGTTCTTC
TRBV5-6	-	TRBJ1-2	-	CASSLGGGYTF	TGTGCCAGCAGCTTGGGAGGTGGCTACACCTTC
TRBV6-5	-	TRBJ2-7	-	CASSYSNEQYF	TGTGCCAGCAGTTACTCTAACGAGCAGTACTTC
TRBV5-1	TRBD1	TRBJ2-3	-	CASSGARTGGPDTQYF	TGCGCCAGCAGCGGGGCCCGGACAGGGGGGCCAGATACGCAGTATTTT
TRBV30	TRBD2	TRBJ2-5	-	CAWSVAGGETQYF	TGTGCCTGGAGTGTAGCGGGGGGAGAGACCCAGTACTTC
TRBV11-3	TRBD2	TRBJ2-1	once	CASSHPGLAGNEQFF	TGTGCCAGCAGCCACCCGGGACTAGCGGGGAATGAGCAGTTCTTC
TRBV9	-	TRBJ2-7	-	CASSVGSNEQYF	TGTGCCAGCAGCGTAGGTAGCAACGAGCAGTACTTC
TRBV5-6	TRBD1	TRBJ2-1	-	CASSLAGTGSSYNEQFF	TGTGCCAGCAGCTTGGCCGGGACAGGGAGCTCCTACAATGAGCAGTTCTTC
TRBV18	TRBD1	TRBJ2-2	-	CASSGTANTGELFF	TGTGCCAGCTCCGGGACAGCGAACACCGGGGAGCTGTTTTTT
TRBV2	TRBD1	TRBJ2-7	-	CASSWTGGSHEQYF	TGTGCCAGCAGTTGGACAGGGGGCTCCCACGAGCAGTACTTC
TRBV4-1	-	TRBJ2-3	-	CASSPTPITGTQYF	TGCGCCAGCAGCCCTACACCTATCACGGGTACGCAGTATTTT
TRBV4-2	-	TRBJ2-5	-	CASSQDDRIWETQYF	TGTGCCAGCAGCCAAGACGATAGAATTTGGGAGACCCAGTACTTC
TRBV27	TRBD1	TRBJ2-7	-	CASSFGTGSYEQYF	TGTGCCAGCAGTTTCGGGACAGGGTCCTACGAGCAGTACTTC
TRBV7-2	-	TRBJ1-1	-	CASSLAPGGAPEAFF	TGTGCCAGCAGCTTAGCGCCTGGGGGCGCGCCTGAAGCTTTCTTT
TRBV4-3	-	TRBJ2-7	-	CASSQEAGHLYEQYF	TGCGCCAGCAGCCAAGAGGCAGGTCATTTGTACGAGCAGTACTTC
TRBV27	-	TRBJ1-2	-	CASSLGGALYGYTF	TGTGCCAGCAGTTTGGGGGGGGCACTCTATGGCTACACCTTC
TRBV30	-	TRBJ1-5	-	CAWSPGSNQPQHF	TGTGCCTGGAGTCCGGGTAGCAATCAGCCCCAGCATTTT
TRBV9	-	TRBJ1-3	-	CASSVKGLIGNTIYF	TGTGCCAGCAGCGTCAAGGGGTTGATTGGAAACACCATATATTTT
TRBV27	-	TRBJ1-6	-	CASSLRQGYNSPLHF	TGTGCCAGCAGTTTACGGCAGGGTTATAATTCACCCCTCCACTTT
TRBV4-1	TRBD1	TRBJ2-1	-	CASSQGPGTGEQNEQFF	TGCGCCAGCAGCCAAGGACCCGGGACAGGGGAGCAAAATGAGCAGTTCTTC
TRBV19	TRBD1	TRBJ2-2	-	CASSTDRVYSTGELFF	TGTGCCAGTAGTACCGACAGGGTCTATTCCACCGGGGAGCTGTTTTTT
TRBV19	-	TRBJ2-5	-	CASSITGTRETQYF	TGTGCCAGTAGTATAACCGGGACTCGTGAGACCCAGTACTTC
TRBV6-6	-	TRBJ2-1	-	CASSYEGGTTGNEQFF	TGTGCCAGCAGTTACGAAGGGGGTACAACTGGTAATGAGCAGTTCTTC
TRBV5-1	TRBD2	TRBJ2-7	-	CASSLVASGTITYEQYF	TGCGCCAGCAGCTTGGTCGCTAGCGGGACGATTACCTACGAGCAGTACTTC
TRBV7-2	TRBD2	TRBJ2-7	-	CASSLVRLAGEISYEQYF	TGTGCCAGCAGCCTGGTTCGACTAGCGGGAGAAATTTCCTACGAGCAGTACTTC
TRBV7-2	TRBD1	TRBJ1-1	-	CASTLSGQVHTEAFF	TGTGCCAGCACCCTCTCAGGACAGGTACACACTGAAGCTTTCTTT
TRBV4-1	-	TRBJ2-1	-	CASSQREVNFNEQFF	TGCGCCAGCAGCCAACGCGAGGTAAACTTTAATGAGCAGTTCTTC
TRBV23-1	TRBD1	TRBJ2-7	-	CASSPIQYRGRDSTYEQYF	TGCGCCAGCAGTCCCATTCAGTACAGGGGCCGCGATTCAACCTACGAGCAGTACTTC
TRBV27	TRBD2	TRBJ2-7	-	CASSPPTSGNDYEQYF	TGTGCCAGCAGTCCCCCGACTAGCGGGAACGATTACGAGCAGTACTTC
TRBV4-1	-	TRBJ2-7	-	CASSQDPITTSYEQYF	TGCGCCAGCAGCCAAGATCCGATAACTACTTCCTACGAGCAGTACTTC
TRBV19	-	TRBJ1-5	-	CASKEGFRSNQPQHF	TGTGCCAGTAAGGAGGGTTTTAGGTCCAATCAGCCCCAGCATTTT
TRBV6-1	-	TRBJ2-7	-	CASRQNSYEQYF	TGTGCCAGCAGACAGAACTCCTACGAGCAGTACTTC
TRBV5-1	TRBD2	TRBJ2-3	-	CASSLRGESDTQYF	TGCGCCAGCAGCTTGCGGGGGGAGTCAGATACGCAGTATTTT
TRBV6-4	TRBD2	TRBJ2-1	-	CASPGTSGARGHEQFF	TGTGCCAGCCCAGGGACTAGCGGGGCTCGTGGACATGAGCAGTTCTTC
TRBV9	-	TRBJ1-5	-	CASSGQWRGRQPQHF	TGTGCCAGCAGCGGACAATGGCGGGGCAGGCAGCCCCAGCATTTT
TRBV4-3	TRBD2	TRBJ2-5	few	CASSQGLAGAGQETQYF	TGCGCCAGCAGCCAAGGACTAGCGGGAGCGGGGCAAGAGACCCAGTACTTC
TRBV5-4	TRBD1	TRBJ2-7	-	CASSLGQGSGYEQYF	TGTGCCAGCAGCTTGGGACAGGGAAGTGGCTACGAGCAGTACTTC
TRBV5-4	-	TRBJ2-3	-	CASSAGQLSTDTQYF	TGTGCCAGCAGCGCGGGACAGTTAAGCACAGATACGCAGTATTTT
TRBV2	-	TRBJ1-2	-	CASLGHLYGYTF	TGTGCCAGCCTCGGACACCTCTATGGCTACACCTTC
TRBV2	TRBD2	TRBJ2-7	-	CASRSGGAYEQYF	TGTGCCAGCAGGAGCGGGGGAGCTTACGAGCAGTACTTC
TRBV2	TRBD1	TRBJ1-6	few	CASTRQGNSPLHF	TGTGCCAGCACAAGACAGGGGAATTCACCCCTCCACTTT
TRBV29-1	TRBD1	TRBJ2-4	-	CSVGQGADIQYF	TGCAGCGTGGGACAGGGGGCGGACATTCAGTACTTC
TRBV2	-	TRBJ2-7	-	CASRRGVPPYEQYF	TGTGCCAGCAGGAGAGGAGTTCCTCCCTACGAGCAGTACTTC
TRBV5-6	-	TRBJ1-2	-	CASSGGNYGYTF	TGTGCCAGCAGCGGCGGGAACTATGGCTACACCTTC
TRBV7-8	-	TRBJ2-6	few	CASSLLPGYSGANVLTF	TGTGCCAGCAGCTTACTTCCAGGGTACTCTGGGGCCAACGTCCTGACTTTC
TRBV11-2	TRBD2	TRBJ2-7	-	CASRRTSGTVEQYF	TGTGCCAGCAGAAGGACTAGCGGGACGGTCGAGCAGTACTTC